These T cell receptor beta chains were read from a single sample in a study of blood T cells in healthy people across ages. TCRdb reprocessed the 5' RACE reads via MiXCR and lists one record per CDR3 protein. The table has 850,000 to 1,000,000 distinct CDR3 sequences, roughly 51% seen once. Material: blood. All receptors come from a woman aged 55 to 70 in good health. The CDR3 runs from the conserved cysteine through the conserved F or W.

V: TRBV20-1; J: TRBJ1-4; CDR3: CSARVGKLTGIGEKLFF
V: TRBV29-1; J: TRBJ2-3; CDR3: CSVKQGLSATDTQYF
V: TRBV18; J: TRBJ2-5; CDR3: CASSPGQGKETQYF
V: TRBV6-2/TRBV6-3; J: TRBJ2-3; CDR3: CASSQEGGFTDTQYF
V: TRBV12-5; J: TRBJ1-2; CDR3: CASDPIDRVGGYTF
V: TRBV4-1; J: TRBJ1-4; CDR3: CASSQVQGGEKLFF
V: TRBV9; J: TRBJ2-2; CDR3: CASTREGGRYNTGELFF
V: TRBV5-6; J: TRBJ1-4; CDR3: CASTYTTGDNEKLFF
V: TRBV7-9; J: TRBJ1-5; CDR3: CASSLWGGKQVQPQHF
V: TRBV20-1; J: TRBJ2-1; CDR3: CSARERLAGLEFF
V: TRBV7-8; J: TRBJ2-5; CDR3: CASSLRSGRDETQYF
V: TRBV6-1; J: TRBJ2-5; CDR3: CASAVLSETQYF
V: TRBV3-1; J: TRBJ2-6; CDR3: CASSTLSGANVLTF
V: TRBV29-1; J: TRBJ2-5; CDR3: CSGLGGYQETQYF
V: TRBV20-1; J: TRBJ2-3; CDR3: CSAPSSGPRDTQYF
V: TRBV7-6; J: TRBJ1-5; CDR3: CASSLEQGNQPQHF
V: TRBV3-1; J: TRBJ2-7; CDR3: CASSRLGGAYEQYF
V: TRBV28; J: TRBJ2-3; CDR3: CASSFGSGRTDTQYF
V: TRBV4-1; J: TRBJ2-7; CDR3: CASSQGAGGYEQYF
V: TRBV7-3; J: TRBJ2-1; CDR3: CASSPPASSGRGEQFF
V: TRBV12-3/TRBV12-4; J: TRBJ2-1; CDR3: CASSSWDYSSYNEQFF
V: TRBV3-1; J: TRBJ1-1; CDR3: CASTNRGRSNTEAFF
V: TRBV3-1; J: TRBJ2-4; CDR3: CASSQDWTSIQYF
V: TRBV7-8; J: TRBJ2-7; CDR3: CASSRTGWTSSYEQYF
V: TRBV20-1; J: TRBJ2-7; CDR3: CSAITSGRVGNEQYF
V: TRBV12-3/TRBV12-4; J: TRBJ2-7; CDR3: CASSFERQVKHEQYF
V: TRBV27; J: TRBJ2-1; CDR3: CASSLSGSAGREQFF
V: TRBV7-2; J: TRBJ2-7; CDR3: CASSLALQGGYEQYF
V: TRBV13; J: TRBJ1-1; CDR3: CASSLEGRVAFF